Following are 22 T cell receptor beta chains from one sample sequenced in a study of regulatory T cells in long-lasting Graves disease. Time point of the sample: persistent/refractory GD, antithyroid drugs over 5 years with positive TRAb. Scientists built the TCR library using RNA that was extracted from PBMCs. According to the study, TCR beta libraries were built with iRepertoire HTBI primers and CDR3-region Arm-PCR. Each CDR3 protein is one row after TCRdb ran MiXCR on the multiplex PCR reads. The table lists hundreds of thousands of distinct CDR3 sequences, 30% of them singletons, with roughly 41% in the top ten. Sequencing used peripheral blood mononuclear cells (PBMCs), obtained when the disease was refractory, from a patient treated with antithyroid drugs. These receptors all come from a female donor with Graves disease.

The rearrangement joins TRBV19 to TRBJ2-3, with 7 nucleotides matching TRBD1. The J segment lost 3 bases and the V segment lost 6 bases, leaving 9 bases of the junction unmatched. The germline V gene encodes CDR1 LNHDA and CDR2 SQIVND (reference sequence). The CDR3 extends over 15 amino acids. In DNA, the CDR3 is TGTGCCAGTAGGGCAACAGGGGTAGGGACAGATACGCAGTATTTT. This encodes CASRATGVGTDTQYF.

Ten or more counts support this clonotype. The chain is built from TRBV6-5 and TRBJ1-6, with D hard to call. The CDR3 length is 15 residues. The V and J ends lost 5 bases and 8 bases respectively, with 16 bases between them. The V gene's germline CDR1 is MNHEY and CDR2 SVGAGI. CDR3 nucleotides: TGTGCCAGCAGTCTACTCGATGGAGTGGATTCACCCCTCCACTTT. It specifies CASSLLDGVDSPLHF.

This clonotype was seen only a few times. The gene calls are TRBV14 and TRBJ2-5; the D gene is possibly TRBD1 (7 bases). The V end was cut by 1 base, the J end by 5 bases, with 17 bases between. Germline V gene data show CDR1 as SGHDN and CDR2 as FVKESK. The CDR3 totals 16 residues. CDR3 DNA sequence: TGTGCCAGCAGCCAAGGCCGGACAGGCCGGGGGGAGACCCAGTACTTC. Residues: CASSQGRTGRGETQYF.

The CDR3 loop is CAWKRESYEQYF. CDR3 nucleotide sequence: TGTGCCTGGAAGCGGGAATCCTACGAGCAGTACTTC. The chain employs TRBV30 and TRBJ2-7; 7 nucleotides line up with TRBD2. Germline lookup yields CDR1 GTSNPN and CDR2 SVGIG (reference sequence). The CDR3 is made up of 12 amino acids. The V gene end was trimmed by 4 bases and the J gene end by 1 base; junction bases not matched to a gene: 1.

This clonotype was seen a single time. The chain combines TRBV6-1 with TRBJ1-2; 8 bases are a match to TRBD1. The J segment lost 6 bases and the V segment lost 6 bases, leaving 6 bases of the junction unmatched. The CDR3 covers 13 residues. Per germline, CDR1 MNHNS and CDR2 SASEGT. The CDR3 sequence: CASSWNRGDGYTF. CDR3 sequence (DNA): TGTGCCAGCAGCTGGAACAGGGGGGATGGCTACACCTTC.

Regarding this clonotype: A read error may be the cause here, since a much bigger clone is one base away. This likely comes from a read error, as the CDR3 has no conserved phenylalanine or tryptophan at its end. V gene TRBV2 combines with J gene TRBJ2-2; no definite D call. V lost 4 bases, J lost 6 bases, and 18 bases lay in between. The CDR3 totals 16 residues. Germline V gene data show CDR1 as SNHLY and CDR2 as FYNNEI. CDR3 in DNA: TGTGCCAGCAGTGGTTTGATGAACTCGGTGGCCGGGGAGCTGTTTTCT. Amino acid sequence: CASSGLMNSVAGELFS.

The sample holds many counts of this clonotype. This sequence joins TRBV11-2 and TRBJ1-4, with unresolved D. There are 13 residues in the CDR3. V was pared by 5 bases and J by 6 bases, with 10 bases between. Germline CDR1 and CDR2: SGHAT and FQNNGV. CDR3 in DNA: TGTGCCAGCAGCGACGCCAGAGATGAAAAACTGTTTTTT. Translated: CASSDARDEKLFF.

This clonotype appeared a few times. The gene calls are TRBV27 and TRBJ2-5; D not resolved. CDR3 size: 12 residues. Trimming stripped 9 bases from V and 5 bases from J, with 13 bases between. CDR1 and CDR2 from the germline V gene are MNHEY and SMNVEV (reference sequence). The CDR3 here is CASWASWETQYF. CDR3 bases: TGTGCCAGTTGGGCCTCCTGGGAGACCCAGTACTTC.

The chain couples TRBV19 to TRBJ2-7; no reliable D call. V was pared by 6 bases and J by 7 bases, with 13 bases between. The germline V gene has CDR1 LNHDA and CDR2 SQIVND (reference sequence). CDR3 length: 12 residues. CDR3 amino acids: CASRKGRGEQYF. CDR3 coding DNA: TGTGCCAGTAGGAAAGGACGAGGAGAGCAGTACTTC.

This clonotype appeared once. The chain combines TRBV11-3 with TRBJ1-3, with 10 bases that match TRBD1. After removal of 1 base from V and 4 bases from J, the junction contained 4 bases not matched to a gene. CDR1 and CDR2 from the germline V gene are SGHNT and YENEEA. This CDR3 is built from 16 residues. CDR3 residues: CASSLGQGAPGNTIYF. As DNA, the CDR3 is TGTGCCAGCAGCTTAGGACAGGGGGCGCCGGGAAACACCATATATTTT.

J is TRBJ2-3 and V is TRBV12-5, with TRBD2 matching 8 bases. Germline CDR1 and CDR2: LGHNT and FRNRAP. This CDR3 is built from 16 residues. The ends lost 9 bases at V and 5 bases at J; junction bases unmatched: 16. DNA for the CDR3: TGTGCTAGCGATTTAGGTTACGGGAGGGCCGTAGATACGCAGTATTTT. Amino acid sequence: CASDLGYGRAVDTQYF.

The chain has TRBV30 and TRBJ1-1; D gene uncertain. With 2 bases removed from V and 3 bases from J, the gap between germline ends came to 7 bases. The germline V gene has CDR1 GTSNPN and CDR2 SVGIG (reference sequence). The CDR3 runs 12 residues. CDR3 DNA sequence: TGTGCCTGGAGTCCGACCTACACTGAAGCTTTCTTT. This translates into CAWSPTYTEAFF.

The chain couples TRBV5-1 to TRBJ1-1; a possible D gene is TRBD1 (6 bases). The CDR3 consists of 15 residues. CDR1 and CDR2 from the germline V gene are SGHRS and YFSETQ. V shed 0 bases and J shed 3 bases, with 12 bases lying between them. The CDR3 is CASSLAPDSHTEAFF. In DNA form, the CDR3 reads TGCGCCAGCAGCTTGGCCCCGGACAGCCACACTGAAGCTTTCTTT.

The chain employs TRBV5-1 and TRBJ1-6; possible D gene TRBD1, 5 bases. V was shortened by 4 bases and J by 6 bases, with 17 bases between the two germline ends. Germline loops: CDR1 SGHRS, CDR2 YFSETQ. This CDR3 spans 16 amino acids. CDR3 sequence: CASSPEAGGGNSPLHF. CDR3 DNA: TGCGCCAGCAGCCCGGAGGCCGGGGGTGGTAATTCACCCCTCCACTTT.

The chain carries TRBV6-2 or TRBV6-3 and TRBJ1-5; no reliable D call. This CDR3 has 13 residues. CDR1 and CDR2 (germline): MNHEY, SVGEGT. Trimming cost V 6 bases and J 7 bases, with 13 bases left between them. The CDR3 bases are TGTGCCAGCAGGTACGCGCAGAACCAGCCCCAGCATTTT. Its protein is CASRYAQNQPQHF.

The V gene is TRBV28, the J gene TRBJ1-5; TRBD1 matches 9 bases. The CDR3 is 17 residues long. Germline V gene lookup returns CDR1 MDHEN and CDR2 SYDVKM. V lost 3 bases, J lost 4 bases, and 10 bases stayed unmatched. CDR3 DNA: TGTGCCAGCAGTTTCTGGAGGGACAGGGTTACTAATCAGCCCCAGCATTTT. This codes for CASSFWRDRVTNQPQHF.

The V gene is TRBV6-9, the J gene TRBJ2-1; D unresolved. Between the trimmed V and J ends, which lost 3 bases and 3 bases, there was a span of 9 bases. This CDR3 region has 14 residues. The V gene's germline CDR1 is MNHGY and CDR2 SVAAGI. Here the CDR3 reads CASSYDLFYNEQFF. CDR3 sequence (DNA): TGTGCCAGCAGTTACGATTTGTTCTACAATGAGCAGTTCTTC.

As regards this clonotype: A much larger clone sits a single nucleotide away, making a read error possible. This chain joins TRBV27 and TRBJ1-2; 9 bases align to TRBD1. This CDR3 contains 16 residues. Germline trimming cut 5 bases from V and 0 bases from J; bases unmatched to any gene: 7. Germline CDR1 is MNHEY and CDR2 is SMNVEV (reference sequence). DNA of the CDR3: TGTGCCAGCAGTATAGCAGGGGACAGGGCTAACTATGGCTACACCTTC. Translation gives CASSIAGDRANYGYTF.

This chain connects TRBV19 to TRBJ1-1; D not certain. CDR3 length equals 15 residues. Trimming removed 0 bases from V and 1 base from J, with 9 bases in between. Germline assignment: CDR1 LNHDA and CDR2 SQIVND (reference sequence). The CDR3 DNA follows: TGTGCCAGTAGTATAGACCCGGAGGGGAACACTGAAGCTTTCTTT. It translates to CASSIDPEGNTEAFF.

The chain uses TRBV29-1 and TRBJ2-5, with D uncertain. Deletions cut 5 bases from V and 2 bases from J, with 9 bases between. Germline CDR1 and CDR2: SQVTM and ANQGSEA. The CDR3 length is 12 residues. The CDR3 here is CSVSSQQETQYF. The CDR3 coding sequence is TGCAGCGTTAGTAGTCAGCAAGAGACCCAGTACTTC.

J is TRBJ1-2 and V is TRBV28; D is ambiguous. The CDR3 is made up of 13 amino acids. From germline, CDR1 is MDHEN and CDR2 SYDVKM. Trimming took 6 bases from V and 4 from J, leaving 12 bases between them. CDR3 nucleotide sequence: TGTGCCAGCAGCCACACCAGCTTCTATGGCTACACCTTC. Amino acid sequence: CASSHTSFYGYTF.

This clonotype has ten or more counts. The chain uses TRBV30 and TRBJ1-1, with D unclear. The V gene lost 3 bases and the J gene lost 0 bases, with 11 bases spanning the gap. CDR1 and CDR2 from the germline V gene are GTSNPN and SVGIG (reference sequence). This CDR3 is 14 amino acids long. In nucleotides, the CDR3 is TGTGCCTGGAGGGCAGACCGCATGAACACTGAAGCTTTCTTT. It is translated as CAWRADRMNTEAFF.